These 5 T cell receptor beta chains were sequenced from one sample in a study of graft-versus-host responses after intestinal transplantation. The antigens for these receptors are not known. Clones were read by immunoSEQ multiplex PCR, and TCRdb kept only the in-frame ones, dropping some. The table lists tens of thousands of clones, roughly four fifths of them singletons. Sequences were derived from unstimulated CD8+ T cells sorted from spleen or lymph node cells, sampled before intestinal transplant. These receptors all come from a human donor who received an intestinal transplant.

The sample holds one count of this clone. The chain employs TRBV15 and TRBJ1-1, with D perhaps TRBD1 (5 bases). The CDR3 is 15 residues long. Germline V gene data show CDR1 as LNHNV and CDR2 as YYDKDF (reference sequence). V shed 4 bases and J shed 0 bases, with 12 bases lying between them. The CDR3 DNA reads TGTGCCACCAGCACCTCTGGGGGGTTGAACACTGAAGCTTTCTTT. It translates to CATSTSGGLNTEAFF.

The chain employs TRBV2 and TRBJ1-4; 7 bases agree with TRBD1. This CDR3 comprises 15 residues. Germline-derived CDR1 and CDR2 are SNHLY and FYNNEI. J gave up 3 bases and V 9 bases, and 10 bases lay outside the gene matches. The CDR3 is CARAPEGAANEKLFF. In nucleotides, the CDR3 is TGTGCCAGAGCCCCGGAGGGGGCGGCTAATGAAAAACTGTTTTTT.

CDR3 loop: CSVEGLAGGPLTGELFF. The CDR3 bases are TGCAGCGTCGAGGGACTAGCGGGAGGGCCACTGACCGGGGAGCTGTTTTTT. The rearrangement joins TRBV29-1 to TRBJ2-2; TRBD2 matches at 16 bases. The CDR3 extends over 17 amino acids. Germline CDR1 SQVTM, CDR2 ANQGSEA. With 6 bases clipped from V and 5 bases from J, the junction kept 9 bases outside the gene matches.

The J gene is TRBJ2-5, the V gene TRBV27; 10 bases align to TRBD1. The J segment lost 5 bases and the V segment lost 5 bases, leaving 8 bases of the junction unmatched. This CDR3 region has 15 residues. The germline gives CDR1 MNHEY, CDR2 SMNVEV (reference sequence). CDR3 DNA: TGTGCCAGCAGTCAGGGACAGGGGTTAGGGGAGACCCAGTACTTC. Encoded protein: CASSQGQGLGETQYF.

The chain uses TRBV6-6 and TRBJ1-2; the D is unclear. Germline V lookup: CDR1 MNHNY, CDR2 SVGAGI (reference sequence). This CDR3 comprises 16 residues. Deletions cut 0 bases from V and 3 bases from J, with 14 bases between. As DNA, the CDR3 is TGTGCCAGCAGTTACTCGTGGATGGGCAGACACTATGGCTACACCTTC. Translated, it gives CASSYSWMGRHYGYTF.